One sample yielded the 20 T cell receptor beta chains listed below, sequenced in a study of CXCR3-negative and CXCR3-positive naive CD8 T cells. It was by 5' RACE with UMI labels that the TRB cDNA libraries were prepared. TCRdb re-called the 5' RACE reads; one entry per CDR3 protein, DNA not given. The sample's table shows 41,000 or so distinct CDR3 sequences. Source material: naive CXCR3- CD8+ T cells from blood. Subset defined: CD45RO-CCR7+CD27+CD95- naive CD8+ T cells lacking CXCR3 (TNR3-). The receptor source for this set is a human donor in good health. Some clones in this sample may be carry-over from other donors' samples.

The J gene is TRBJ1-1, the V gene TRBV20-1; TCRdb names TRBD1, which stays unverified in the absence of DNA. CDR3 length equals 13 residues. The germline V gene encodes CDR1 DFQATT and CDR2 SNEGSKA (reference sequence). This CDR3 is CSARRQGVTEAFF.

The chain joins TRBV6-2 or TRBV6-3 to TRBJ2-1; the TRBD2 assignment by TCRdb is unverifiable without DNA. This CDR3 has 15 residues. The germline CDR1 and CDR2 sequences are MNHEY and SVGEGT. The CDR3 protein is CASSYDSGTWNEQFF.

This sequence joins TRBV5-1 and TRBJ2-7; absent DNA, TCRdb's TRBD2 call cannot be checked. The CDR3 loop spans 15 amino acids. Germline CDR1 and CDR2: SGHRS and YFSETQ. The CDR3 sequence: CASSLAGFSGVEQYF.

CDR3: CASSQDSRVYEQYF. The gene calls are TRBV3-1 and TRBJ2-7. The germline V gene has CDR1 LGHDT and CDR2 YNNKEL (reference sequence). The CDR3 has 14 amino acids.

This clonotype counts as medium-sized by frequency. The chain joins TRBV7-9 to TRBJ2-3; the TRBD2 assignment by TCRdb is unverifiable without DNA. Germline CDR1 and CDR2: SEHNR and FQNEAQ (reference sequence). CDR3 size: 14 residues. The CDR3 here is CASRGGGYTDTQYF.

The chain has TRBV7-2 and TRBJ1-1; TCRdb lists TRBD1, though no DNA is available to test this call. Germline V lookup: CDR1 SGHTA, CDR2 FQGNSA. The CDR3 spans 17 residues. The CDR3 region is CASSLRTGGGGNTEAFF.

The chain employs TRBV19 and TRBJ2-1. The CDR3 is 13 amino acids. Germline V gene data show CDR1 as LNHDA and CDR2 as SQIVND (reference sequence). CDR3 in amino acids: CASSIDSYNEQFF.

The chain has TRBV7-6 and TRBJ2-1; without DNA, the TCRdb call of TRBD2 cannot be checked. The CDR3 is made up of 13 amino acids. Germline values: CDR1 SGHVS, CDR2 FNYEAQ. This CDR3 is CASSFGTSDEQFF.

This chain links TRBV7-9 with TRBJ2-2; TCRdb returns TRBD2, unconfirmable since there is no DNA. The germline V gene has CDR1 SEHNR and CDR2 FQNEAQ (reference sequence). This CDR3 region has 15 residues. CDR3 sequence reads: CASSWTAPNTGELFF.

This sequence joins TRBV27 and TRBJ2-7. CDR3 length equals 13 residues. CDR1 and CDR2 from the germline V gene are MNHEY and SMNVEV (reference sequence). CDR3 sequence: CASSVERHYEQYF.

V gene TRBV15 combines with J gene TRBJ2-2. CDR3 length equals 13 residues. Germline V gene data show CDR1 as LNHNV and CDR2 as YYDKDF (reference sequence). The CDR3: CATSRVMAGELFF.

This chain links TRBV7-2 with TRBJ1-1; TCRdb lists TRBD1, though no DNA is available to test this call. This CDR3 is built from 17 residues. Germline V CDR1 and CDR2: SGHTA, FQGNSA. This chain's CDR3 is CAGSLRDRGYVNTEAFF.

The chain is built from TRBV10-3 and TRBJ2-3; TCRdb lists TRBD2, though no DNA is available to test this call. Germline V gene lookup returns CDR1 ENHRY and CDR2 SYGVKD. This CDR3 is 14 amino acids long. The CDR3 loop is CAITAGEATDTQYF.

This chain connects TRBV4-1 to TRBJ2-7; the D call from TCRdb, TRBD1, cannot be confirmed without DNA. CDR1 is MGHRA, CDR2 YSYEKL, per germline. The CDR3 has 14 amino acids. The chain's CDR3 is CASSFRDSSYEQYF.

CDR3 region: CASSSSGTGSYEQYF. The V and J genes are TRBV7-9 and TRBJ2-7; lacking DNA, the TRBD1 call made by TCRdb goes unchecked. Germline assignment: CDR1 SEHNR and CDR2 FQNEAQ (reference sequence). The length of the CDR3 is 15 residues.

This chain connects TRBV5-1 to TRBJ1-1; there is no DNA to check the TCRdb D call of TRBD1. The CDR3 is 14 amino acids. CDR1 SGHRS and CDR2 YFSETQ come from the germline V gene. This CDR3 is CASSEGTGGTEAFF.

The chain carries TRBV6-2 or TRBV6-3 and TRBJ2-1; the D gene TCRdb calls, TRBD2, cannot be checked with no DNA. Germline V gene sequence: CDR1 MNHEY, CDR2 SVGEGT. This CDR3 region has 14 residues. This CDR3 is CASSYLAEPNEQFF.

The chain employs TRBV6-5 and TRBJ2-7; TCRdb's D call of TRBD2 is untestable without DNA. The germline gives CDR1 MNHEY, CDR2 SVGAGI. CDR3 length: 15 amino acids. CDR3 loop: CASTIKVAGGNEQYF.

The chain employs TRBV12-3 or TRBV12-4 and TRBJ2-3; the TCRdb D gene call, TRBD1, has no DNA to confirm it. The CDR3 length is 16 residues. The CDR3 protein is CASSFPGTGSTDTQYF.

The rearrangement uses TRBV7-9 and TRBJ2-5; TCRdb indicates TRBD1, and absent DNA this call remains unverified. The CDR3 totals 16 residues. Germline-derived CDR1 and CDR2 are SEHNR and FQNEAQ (reference sequence). The CDR3 protein is CASSPPPAGDQETQYF.